The next 3 T cell receptor beta chains were all read from a single sample in a study of T cell changes during pregnancy in multiple sclerosis. Produced via immunoSEQ multiplex PCR; TCRdb's table is partial and in-frame only. This table holds around 130,000 clones, about 93% found once. Sequences were derived from peripheral blood, sampled before pregnancy. The source is a female donor with multiple sclerosis, enrolled in a pregnancy study.

This clone is a singleton in its sample. The chain uses TRBV18 and TRBJ1-2; D unclear. The CDR3 has 15 residues. V was cut by 4 bases and J by 2 bases, with 14 bases left in between. Germline loops: CDR1 KGHSH, CDR2 LQKENI. CDR3 amino acids: CASSHDTGGNYGYTF. CDR3 bases: TGTGCCAGCTCACACGACACGGGAGGGAACTATGGCTACACCTTC.

The chain employs TRBV19 and TRBJ1-1; unclear D gene. The CDR3 has 12 residues. V was shortened by 3 bases and J by 7 bases, with 9 bases between the two germline ends. CDR1 and CDR2 from the germline V gene are LNHDA and SQIVND (reference sequence). The CDR3 DNA follows: TGTGCCAGTAGTATTACGGCGGGTGAAGCTTTCTTT. Its translation is CASSITAGEAFF.

This clone turned up a few times. The chain is built from TRBV19 and TRBJ1-1, with TRBD1 matching over 8 bases. CDR1 is LNHDA, CDR2 SQIVND, per germline (reference sequence). The length of the CDR3 is 15 residues. V shed 6 bases and J 1 base; nucleotides not matched to a gene: 7. DNA of the CDR3: TGTGCCAGTAGGATTGCCGGGACAGGGAACACTGAAGCTTTCTTT. Protein sequence: CASRIAGTGNTEAFF.